Shown below are 27 T cell receptor beta chains from a single sample sequenced in a study of T-cell reconstitution after alpha-beta-depleted transplantation in children. Construction of the TCRbeta library involved unique molecular identifiers. Each CDR3 protein gets one entry after TCRdb re-called the PCR reads with MiXCR. The table has roughly 200,000 distinct CDR3 sequences, 5.5% to 7% seen once. Here the sequenced sample was PBMCs, taken before TCRalphabeta/CD19-depleted stem cell transplant. The source of these receptors is a boy between 2 and 10 years old with acute lymphoblastic leukemia, due to receive a stem cell transplant.

This clonotype was observed a few times. V usage is TRBV11-2 and J usage is TRBJ1-5; 7 bases map to TRBD1. CDR3 length equals 13 residues. CDR1 is SGHAT, CDR2 FQNNGV, per germline. Trimming took 9 bases from V and 4 from J; bases not matched to a gene: 6. The DNA of the CDR3 is TGTGCCAGAGTTGACAGGGCAAATCAGCCCCAGCATTTT. This encodes CARVDRANQPQHF.

This clonotype was seen many times. The chain recombines TRBV5-5 with TRBJ1-1; D perhaps matches TRBD1 (5 bases). The CDR3 is 13 amino acids. Looked up from germline, CDR1 is SGHKS and CDR2 is YYEKEE (reference sequence). V lost 3 bases and J 6 bases, leaving 12 bases between the germline ends. CDR3 coding DNA: TGTGCCAGCAGCTGGGCGGGAGGGGCTGAAGCTTTCTTT. Encoded protein: CASSWAGGAEAFF.

This clonotype was detected ten times or more. The CDR3 DNA reads TGTGCCAGCAGTTTTGTTGGACTAGCGGGAGGAGTGGGTGGTTACGAGCAGTACTTC. It encodes CASSFVGLAGGVGGYEQYF. The chain recombines TRBV28 with TRBJ2-7; 14 nucleotides line up with TRBD2. V lost 3 bases and J lost 4; bases outside the gene matches: 14. Germline V gene lookup returns CDR1 MDHEN and CDR2 SYDVKM. The CDR3 totals 19 residues.

There are a few counts of this clonotype. The chain recombines TRBV27 with TRBJ1-5; 7 bases are shared with TRBD1. Germline V lookup: CDR1 MNHEY, CDR2 SMNVEV (reference sequence). The junction had 6 bases not matched to a gene; V was cut back by 6 bases and J by 4 bases. There are 14 residues in the CDR3. CDR3 protein: CASRPGTANQPQHF. The CDR3 nucleotides read TGTGCCAGCAGGCCTGGGACAGCGAATCAGCCCCAGCATTTT.

The rearrangement links TRBV5-1 to TRBJ2-3, with 7 bases fitting TRBD2. V shed 0 bases and J 0 bases; nucleotides not matched to a gene: 4. CDR1 and CDR2 (germline): SGHRS, YFSETQ. This CDR3 is 16 amino acids long. CDR3 DNA: TGCGCCAGCAGCTTGGACCTGGGACTAAGCACAGATACGCAGTATTTT. It codes for CASSLDLGLSTDTQYF.

This clonotype was observed a handful of times. This chain uses TRBV7-9 with TRBJ2-7; 9 nucleotides match TRBD2. Germline CDR1 is SEHNR and CDR2 is FQNEAQ (reference sequence). CDR3 length: 15 amino acids. The V segment lost 7 bases and the J segment 4 bases; nucleotides outside the gene matches: 11. CDR3 region: CASIPKRGDLYEQYF. The CDR3, as DNA: TGTGCCAGCATACCAAAGCGGGGGGATCTTTACGAGCAGTACTTC.

The table lists this clonotype with many counts. The CDR3 sequence: CASTPAPASSYNEQFF. DNA of the CDR3: TGTGCCAGCACCCCCGCCCCGGCCAGCTCCTACAATGAGCAGTTCTTC. The rearrangement links TRBV12-3 or TRBV12-4 to TRBJ2-1; D ambiguous. The CDR3 sequence is 16 residues long. V was clipped by 7 bases and J by 0 bases, with 16 bases between them.

At least ten counts were recorded for this clonotype. The V call is TRBV7-2, the J call TRBJ1-2; D not resolved. CDR1 SGHTA and CDR2 FQGNSA come from the germline V gene. The CDR3 contains 12 residues. Trimming left V 1 base short and J 5 bases short, with 5 bases between. This chain's CDR3 is CASSLEEYGYTF. Written as DNA, the CDR3 is TGTGCCAGCAGCTTAGAGGAGTATGGCTACACCTTC.

At least ten counts were recorded for this clonotype. V usage is TRBV24-1 and J usage is TRBJ2-1; no definite D call. CDR1 is KGHDR, CDR2 SFDVKD, per germline. V shed 4 bases and J shed 5 bases, with 5 bases lying between them. There are 12 residues in the CDR3. The CDR3 DNA follows: TGTGCCACCAGTGAACGAGACAATGAGCAGTTCTTC. This gives the protein CATSERDNEQFF.

Many counts were recorded for this clonotype. The gene calls are TRBV29-1 and TRBJ2-1, with 9 positions matching TRBD1. There are 14 residues in the CDR3. With 7 bases clipped from V and 3 bases from J, the junction kept 7 bases outside the gene matches. Germline V gives CDR1 SQVTM, CDR2 ANQGSEA. CDR3 bases: TGCAGCGCCAGGACAGGGGACGTCTACAATGAGCAGTTCTTC. Translated: CSARTGDVYNEQFF.

This clonotype was picked up many times. The CDR3 DNA reads TGCAGTGCGACGGCCAATGAGCAGTTCTTC. Its protein product is CSATANEQFF. The chain is built from TRBV20-1 and TRBJ2-1; no reliable D call. The CDR3 loop spans 10 amino acids. V lost 6 bases and J 6 bases, leaving 6 bases between the germline ends. CDR1 and CDR2 (germline): DFQATT, SNEGSKA (reference sequence).

The chain combines TRBV7-9 with TRBJ1-5, with D hard to call. The CDR3 is made up of 14 amino acids. The V end lost 11 bases, the J end lost 0 bases, and 14 bases lay between the germline ends. From germline, CDR1 is SEHNR and CDR2 FQNEAQ (reference sequence). The CDR3 region has the DNA TGTGCCTCCGGGGATTCGGATAGCAATCAGCCCCAGCATTTT. This gives the protein CASGDSDSNQPQHF.

Ten or more counts support this clonotype. The rearrangement uses TRBV29-1 and TRBJ2-7; 10 bases agree with TRBD1. V lost 5 bases, J lost 3 bases, and 4 bases stayed unmatched. The CDR3 is 13 amino acids. Germline loops: CDR1 SQVTM, CDR2 ANQGSEA. Here the CDR3 reads CSVHGTGDYEQYF. The CDR3, as DNA: TGCAGCGTTCATGGGACAGGGGACTACGAGCAGTACTTC.

This clonotype was counted ten times or more. CDR3 amino acids: CSGGGGGNTIYF. As DNA, the CDR3 is TGCAGCGGCGGAGGAGGGGGAAACACCATATATTTT. The chain recombines TRBV29-1 with TRBJ1-3; D is unresolved. The CDR3 covers 12 residues. Germline CDR1 reads SQVTM; CDR2 reads ANQGSEA. V was clipped by 7 bases and J by 4 bases, with 11 bases between them.

The chain combines TRBV7-2 with TRBJ2-7; a weak D match, TRBD1 (5 bases). V was cut by 5 bases and J by 3 bases, with 14 bases left in between. The CDR3 sequence is 14 residues long. CDR1 is SGHTA, CDR2 FQGNSA, per germline. The CDR3: CASSPLNRFYEQYF. The CDR3 nucleotides read TGTGCCAGCAGCCCCCTAAACAGGTTCTACGAGCAGTACTTC.

This clonotype was found many times. The chain is built from TRBV29-1 and TRBJ1-1; D gene unclear. The CDR3 length is 13 residues. V was cut by 5 bases and J by 0 bases, with 10 bases left in between. Germline CDR1 is SQVTM and CDR2 is ANQGSEA. The CDR3 region has the DNA TGCAGCGTTTCGTACATCATGAACACTGAAGCTTTCTTT. It is translated as CSVSYIMNTEAFF.

This clonotype has just a few counts. This rearrangement joins TRBV20-1 to TRBJ1-2, with 10 bases matching TRBD1. Germline CDR1 and CDR2: DFQATT and SNEGSKA (reference sequence). V dropped 0 bases and J dropped 6; count of bases not matched to a gene: 4. CDR3 length: 14 amino acids. The CDR3 DNA is TGCAGTGCTAGAGACGGACAGGGGGTTAATGGCTACACCTTC. Translated: CSARDGQGVNGYTF.

The chain links TRBV1 to TRBJ2-6; whether TRBD2, the table's D call, matches the DNA was not checked. TRBV1 is noted as a pseudogene. This CDR3 comprises 24 residues. This chain's CDR3 is CTSSQDVGGPLCGRAHSGANVLTF. CDR3 sequence (DNA): TGCACCAGCAGCCAAGATGTCGGGGGCCCCTTGTGCGGGAGGGCCCACTCTGGGGCCAACGTCCTGACTTTC.

This clonotype was found many times. This chain links TRBV5-5 with TRBJ1-1, with 8 bases identical to TRBD1. Germline values: CDR1 SGHKS, CDR2 YYEKEE (reference sequence). V was pared by 4 bases and J by 7 bases, with 3 bases of the junction left unmatched. The CDR3 is 12 residues long. The chain's CDR3 is CASSVGTGEAFF. The CDR3 DNA reads as TGTGCCAGCAGCGTTGGGACAGGTGAAGCTTTCTTT.

This clonotype was observed at least ten times. This chain connects TRBV29-1 to TRBJ2-4, with D unclear. Germline assignment: CDR1 SQVTM and CDR2 ANQGSEA. The V gene lost 5 bases and the J gene lost 5 bases, with 10 bases spanning the gap. The CDR3 length is 12 residues. This CDR3 is CSVSRTENIQYF. In DNA form, the CDR3 reads TGCAGCGTTTCACGGACGGAAAACATTCAGTACTTC.

At least ten counts were recorded for this clonotype. The genes are TRBV4-2 and TRBJ2-1; 7 nucleotides line up with TRBD2. This CDR3 is built from 13 residues. Germline-derived CDR1 and CDR2 are LGHNA and YNFKEQ. J gave up 10 bases and V 3 bases, and 6 bases lay outside the gene matches. The CDR3 nucleotides are TGTGCCAGCAGCCATTCCCGGGGGGTGGAGCAGTTCTTC. This encodes CASSHSRGVEQFF.

The chain links TRBV5-6 to TRBJ2-7; the D gene is possibly TRBD2 (6 bases). The CDR3 sequence is 14 residues long. The germline CDR1 and CDR2 sequences are SGHDT and YYEEEE. The V and J ends lost 3 bases and 2 bases respectively, with 12 bases between them. CDR3 DNA sequence: TGTGCCAGCAGCTGGGGAGGTTCGACCTACGAGCAGTACTTC. It translates to CASSWGGSTYEQYF.

This clonotype showed up many times. The gene calls are TRBV12-3 or TRBV12-4 and TRBJ2-3; a weak D match, TRBD2 (7 bases). The CDR3 length is 14 residues. Trimming cost V 1 base and J 6 bases, with 11 bases left between them. The CDR3 DNA reads TGTGCCAGCAGTTTAGTAGGGGGGGCGGATACGCAGTATTTT. Amino acid sequence: CASSLVGGADTQYF.

This clonotype was counted many times. V is TRBV2 and J is TRBJ2-7, with 10 nucleotides matching TRBD1. The CDR3 totals 12 residues. Trimming took 4 bases from V and 6 from J; bases not matched to a gene: 0. Germline assignment: CDR1 SNHLY and CDR2 FYNNEI. CDR3 residues: CASSGTGGEQYF. CDR3 DNA: TGTGCCAGCAGTGGGACAGGGGGCGAGCAGTACTTC.

This clonotype was seen at least ten times. This chain links TRBV5-1 with TRBJ2-7; D remains unclear. The CDR3 is 14 residues long. Germline V CDR1 and CDR2: SGHRS, YFSETQ. Trimming removed 4 bases from V and 2 bases from J, with 13 bases in between. The CDR3: CASSLTQKTYEQYF. CDR3 in DNA: TGCGCCAGCAGCCTAACACAGAAGACCTACGAGCAGTACTTC. The variable domain in full, completed from reference TRBV5-1 and TRBJ2-7, reads KAGVTQTPRYLIKTRGQQVTLSCSPISGHRSVSWYQQTPGQGLQFLFEYFSETQRNKGNFPGRFSGRQFSNSRSEMNVSTLELGDSALYLCASSLTQKTYEQYFGPGTRLTVT.

This clonotype was counted at least ten times. The chain joins TRBV6-2 or TRBV6-3 to TRBJ2-7, with TRBD2 as a possible D gene (6 bases). The germline CDR1 and CDR2 sequences are MNHEY and SVGEGT. Trimming removed 5 bases at V and 2 bases at J, with 19 bases between. This CDR3 has 16 amino acids. This CDR3 reads CASSNEGGAYTYEQYF. CDR3 nucleotide sequence: TGTGCCAGCAGTAACGAAGGAGGGGCCTACACCTACGAGCAGTACTTC.

This clonotype was seen ten or more times. The chain recombines TRBV20-1 with TRBJ2-2, with 9 bases fitting TRBD2. Germline CDR1 is DFQATT and CDR2 is SNEGSKA (reference sequence). V gave up 6 bases and J gave up 2 bases; unmatched junction bases: 7. CDR3 length: 15 residues. The DNA of the CDR3 is TGCAGTGCCGCCGCGGGGGGGCCCAACACCGGGGAGCTGTTTTTT. Its protein is CSAAAGGPNTGELFF.